This T cell receptor beta chain is from a study of blood T cell repertoires in COVID-19. TCRdb keeps only in-frame clones here, not all; method: immunoSEQ multiplex PCR. The data hold over 200,000 clones, with about 88% observed a single time. CDR1 and CDR2 (germline): SGHTS, YDEGEE. The CDR3 runs to 16 residues. V dropped 4 bases and J dropped 6; count of bases not matched to a gene: 10. The clonotype was recovered from a woman aged 40 to 55 who had recovered from COVID-19. The J gene is TRBJ2-5, the V gene TRBV5-8; 12 bases are a match to TRBD1. Sequenced input: peripheral blood. This CDR3 is CASSRRMGQGAKTQYF. For the CDR3, the DNA is TGTGCCAGCAGCCGGAGGATGGGACAGGGGGCAAAGACCCAGTACTTC.